The 11 T cell receptor beta chains below come from one sample, sequenced in a study of monozygotic twins with inflammatory bowel disease. TCRdb re-called the 5' RACE reads; one entry per CDR3 protein, DNA not given. Here the sample table reports 300,000 to 350,000 distinct CDR3 sequences. Sequences were obtained from blood. Source of these receptors: a human donor with ulcerative colitis or Crohn's disease, or a healthy co-twin of an affected twin (not recorded which).

This chain connects TRBV7-2 to TRBJ2-5. The CDR3 runs 11 residues. Per germline, CDR1 SGHTA and CDR2 FQGNSA. The CDR3 spells CASGSQQTQYF.

The chain joins TRBV20-1 to TRBJ2-1; TCRdb designates TRBD1, a call that cannot be tested without DNA. The CDR3 contains 14 residues. The V gene's germline CDR1 is DFQATT and CDR2 SNEGSKA (reference sequence). CDR3 loop: CSATRQGDFDEQFF.

This chain links TRBV25-1 with TRBJ2-2; TCRdb's D call, TRBD1, is unchecked because there is no DNA. The germline CDR1 and CDR2 sequences are MGHDK and SYGVNS. The CDR3 length is 15 residues. This chain's CDR3 is CASSDGGANTGELFF.

The chain joins TRBV6-5 to TRBJ1-6; the TRBD1 assignment by TCRdb is unverifiable without DNA. The CDR3 totals 13 residues. Per germline, CDR1 MNHEY and CDR2 SVGAGI. This CDR3 is CASSRDGNSPLHF.

The V gene is TRBV28, the J gene TRBJ2-1; TCRdb's D call of TRBD1 is untestable without DNA. The CDR3 spans 14 residues. CDR1 is MDHEN, CDR2 SYDVKM, per germline. The CDR3 sequence: CASSFQGLVNEQFF.

The V gene is TRBV20-1, the J gene TRBJ2-7. The CDR3 consists of 13 residues. Germline V CDR1 and CDR2: DFQATT, SNEGSKA (reference sequence). The CDR3 reads CSAKEAETYEQYF.

V is TRBV3-1 and J is TRBJ2-3; TCRdb lists TRBD1, though no DNA is available to test this call. Germline assignment: CDR1 LGHDT and CDR2 YNNKEL (reference sequence). The CDR3 has 17 amino acids. CDR3: CASSQKYRGWMTDTQYF.

The genes are TRBV28 and TRBJ1-5. The CDR3 consists of 13 residues. Germline V gives CDR1 MDHEN, CDR2 SYDVKM. CDR3 sequence: CASSLWSHQPQHF.

This chain connects TRBV28 to TRBJ1-6; TCRdb picks TRBD1, but there is no DNA to check that call. Germline lookup yields CDR1 MDHEN and CDR2 SYDVKM. This CDR3 comprises 14 residues. CDR3 sequence: CASINRGDNSPLHF. The entire variable domain, with the rest obtained from reference TRBV28 and TRBJ1-6, is as follows: DVKVTQSSRYLVKRTGEKVFLECVQDMDHENMFWYRQDPGLGLRLIYFSYDVKMKEKGDIPEGYSVSREKKERFSLILESASTNQTSMYLCASINRGDNSPLHFGNGTRLTVT.

The chain is built from TRBV6-5 and TRBJ1-3; TCRdb designates TRBD1, a call that cannot be tested without DNA. This CDR3 is 14 amino acids long. Germline V gene lookup returns CDR1 MNHEY and CDR2 SVGAGI. CDR3 region: CASSSTGFGNTIYF.

The CDR3 spells CASSRAGPSSYEQYF. The gene calls are TRBV3-1 and TRBJ2-7; the D call of TRBD1 rests on TCRdb alone, since no DNA is present to check it. The CDR3 has 15 amino acids. CDR1 and CDR2 from the germline V gene are LGHDT and YNNKEL (reference sequence).